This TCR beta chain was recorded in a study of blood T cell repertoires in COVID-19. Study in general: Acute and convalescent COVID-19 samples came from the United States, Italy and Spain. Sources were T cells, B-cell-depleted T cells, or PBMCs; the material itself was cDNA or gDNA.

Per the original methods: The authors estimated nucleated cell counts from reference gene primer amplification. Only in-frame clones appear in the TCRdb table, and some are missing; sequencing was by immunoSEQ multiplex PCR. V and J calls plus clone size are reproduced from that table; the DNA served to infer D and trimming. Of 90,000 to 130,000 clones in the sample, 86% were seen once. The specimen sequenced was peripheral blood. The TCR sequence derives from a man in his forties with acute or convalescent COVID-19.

The CDR3 sequence is CAWTPASYGYTF. The DNA of the CDR3 is TGTGCCTGGACCCCTGCGTCGTATGGCTACACCTTC. The V gene is TRBV30, the J gene TRBJ1-2; D ambiguous. CDR3 size: 12 residues. V was clipped by 4 bases and J by 5 bases, with 11 bases between them. Germline V lookup: CDR1 GTSNPN, CDR2 SVGIG (reference sequence).